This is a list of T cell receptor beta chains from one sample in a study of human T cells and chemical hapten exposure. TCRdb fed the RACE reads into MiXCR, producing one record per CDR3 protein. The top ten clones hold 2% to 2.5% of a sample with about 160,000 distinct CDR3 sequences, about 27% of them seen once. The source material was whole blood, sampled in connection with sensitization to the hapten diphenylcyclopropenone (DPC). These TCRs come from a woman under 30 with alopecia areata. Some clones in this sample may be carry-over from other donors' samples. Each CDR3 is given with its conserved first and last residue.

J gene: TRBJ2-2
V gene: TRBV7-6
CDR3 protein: CASSFNRELFF

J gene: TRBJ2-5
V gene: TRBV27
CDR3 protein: CASSSQETQYF

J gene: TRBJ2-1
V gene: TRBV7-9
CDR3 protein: CASSPGTGPYNEQFF

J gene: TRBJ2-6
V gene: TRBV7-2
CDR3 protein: CASSFRGTGANVLTF

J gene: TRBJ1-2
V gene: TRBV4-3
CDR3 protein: CASSQDRGNYGYTF

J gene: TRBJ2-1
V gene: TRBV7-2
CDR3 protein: CASSLTSGPYNEQFF

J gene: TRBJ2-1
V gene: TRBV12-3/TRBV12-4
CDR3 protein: CASSLGAEQFF

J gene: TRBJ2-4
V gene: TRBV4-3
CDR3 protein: CASSQENRGGNIQYF

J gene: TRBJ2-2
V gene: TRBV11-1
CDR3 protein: CASSRLFGTVAGELFF

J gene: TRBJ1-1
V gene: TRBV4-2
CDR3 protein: CASSQERWDTEAFF

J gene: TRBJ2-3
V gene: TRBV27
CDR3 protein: CASSNPGLSTDTQYF

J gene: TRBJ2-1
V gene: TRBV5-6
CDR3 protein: CASSWLAGVQNEQFF

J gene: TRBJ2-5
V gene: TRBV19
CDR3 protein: CASSSRTGAETQYF

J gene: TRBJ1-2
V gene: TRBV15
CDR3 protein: CATSTYYGYTF

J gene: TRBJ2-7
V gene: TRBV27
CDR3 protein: CASSPRDPREQYF

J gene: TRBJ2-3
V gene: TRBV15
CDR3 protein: CATSKGTSGTSDTQYF

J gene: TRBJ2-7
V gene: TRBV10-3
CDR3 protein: CAIRRDRETYEQYF

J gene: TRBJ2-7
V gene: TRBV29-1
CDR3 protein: CSVEGGRESYEQYF

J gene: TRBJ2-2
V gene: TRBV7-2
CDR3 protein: CASSPKRIAGELFF

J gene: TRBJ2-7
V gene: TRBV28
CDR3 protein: CASSPRWGSYEQYF

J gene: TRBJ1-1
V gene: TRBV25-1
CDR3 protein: CASNGLGADEAFF

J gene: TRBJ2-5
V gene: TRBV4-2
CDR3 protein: CASSQTLETQYF

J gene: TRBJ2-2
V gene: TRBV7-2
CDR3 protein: CASSLRDLTGELFF

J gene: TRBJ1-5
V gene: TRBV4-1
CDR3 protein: CASSQDQWDDQPQHF

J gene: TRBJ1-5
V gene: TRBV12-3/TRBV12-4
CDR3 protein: CASSSRRGTLRF

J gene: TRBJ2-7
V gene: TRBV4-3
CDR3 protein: CASSQVAQGREQYF

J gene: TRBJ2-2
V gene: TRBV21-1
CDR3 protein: CASSHARGRGLNTGELFF

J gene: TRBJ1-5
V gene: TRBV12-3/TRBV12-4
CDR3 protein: CASTADSNQPQHF